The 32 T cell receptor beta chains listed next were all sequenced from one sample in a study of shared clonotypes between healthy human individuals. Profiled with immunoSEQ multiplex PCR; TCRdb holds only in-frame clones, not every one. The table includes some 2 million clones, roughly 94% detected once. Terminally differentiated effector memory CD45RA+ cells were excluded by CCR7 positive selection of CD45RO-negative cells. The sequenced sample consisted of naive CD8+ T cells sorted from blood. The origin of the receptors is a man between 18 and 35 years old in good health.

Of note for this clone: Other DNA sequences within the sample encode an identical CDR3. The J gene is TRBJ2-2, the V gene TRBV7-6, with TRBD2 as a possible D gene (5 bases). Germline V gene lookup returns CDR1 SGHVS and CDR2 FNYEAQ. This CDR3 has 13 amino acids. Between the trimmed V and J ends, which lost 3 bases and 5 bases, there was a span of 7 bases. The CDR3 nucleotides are TGTGCCAGCAGCTTCACGGGAACCGGGGAGCTGTTTTTT. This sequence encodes CASSFTGTGELFF.

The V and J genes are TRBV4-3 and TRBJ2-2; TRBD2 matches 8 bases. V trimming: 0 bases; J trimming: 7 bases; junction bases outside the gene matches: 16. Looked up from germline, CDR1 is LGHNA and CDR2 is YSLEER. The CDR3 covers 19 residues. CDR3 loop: CASSQDHVPGGPLFGELFF. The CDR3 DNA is TGCGCCAGCAGCCAAGATCATGTCCCGGGAGGGCCCCTTTTCGGGGAGCTGTTTTTT.

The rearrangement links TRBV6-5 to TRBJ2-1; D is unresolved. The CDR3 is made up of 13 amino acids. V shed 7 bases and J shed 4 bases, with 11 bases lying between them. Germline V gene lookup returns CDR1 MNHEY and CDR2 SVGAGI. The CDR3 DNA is TGTGCCAGCACCTCCCGGGCGTACAATGAGCAGTTCTTC. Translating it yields CASTSRAYNEQFF.

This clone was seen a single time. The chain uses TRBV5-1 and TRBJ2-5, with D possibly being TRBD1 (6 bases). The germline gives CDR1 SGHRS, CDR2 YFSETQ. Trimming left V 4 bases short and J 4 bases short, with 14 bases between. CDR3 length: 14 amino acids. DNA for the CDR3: TGCGCCAGCAGCACCCGTGGGGGCCCAGAGACCCAGTACTTC. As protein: CASSTRGGPETQYF. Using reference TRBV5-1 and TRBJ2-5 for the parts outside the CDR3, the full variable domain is KAGVTQTPRYLIKTRGQQVTLSCSPISGHRSVSWYQQTPGQGLQFLFEYFSETQRNKGNFPGRFSGRQFSNSRSEMNVSTLELGDSALYLCASSTRGGPETQYFGPGTRLLVL.

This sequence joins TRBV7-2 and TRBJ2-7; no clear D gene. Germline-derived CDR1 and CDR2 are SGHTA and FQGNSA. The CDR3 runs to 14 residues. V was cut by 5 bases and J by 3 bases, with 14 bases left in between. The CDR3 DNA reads TGTGCCAGCAGCGACGGACCTTGGGGCTACGAGCAGTACTTC. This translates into CASSDGPWGYEQYF.

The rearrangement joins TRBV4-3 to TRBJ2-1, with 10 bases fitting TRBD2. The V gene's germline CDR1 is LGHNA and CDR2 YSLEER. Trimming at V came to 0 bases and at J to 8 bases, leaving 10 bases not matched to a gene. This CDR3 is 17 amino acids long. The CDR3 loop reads CASSQDLGTSGKDEQFF. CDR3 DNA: TGCGCCAGCAGCCAAGATCTGGGAACTAGCGGGAAGGATGAGCAGTTCTTC.

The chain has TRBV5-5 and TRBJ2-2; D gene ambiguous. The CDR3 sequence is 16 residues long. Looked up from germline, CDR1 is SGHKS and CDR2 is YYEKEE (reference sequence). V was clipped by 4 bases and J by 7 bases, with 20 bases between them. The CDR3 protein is CASSQDGSLIFGELFF. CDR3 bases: TGTGCCAGCAGCCAGGACGGCAGTTTGATATTCGGGGAGCTGTTTTTT.

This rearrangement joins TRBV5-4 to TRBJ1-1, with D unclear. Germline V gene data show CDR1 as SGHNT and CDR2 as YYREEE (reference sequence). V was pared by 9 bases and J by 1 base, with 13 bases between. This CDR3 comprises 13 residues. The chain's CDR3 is CATVNRSNTEAFF. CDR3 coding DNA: TGTGCCACCGTGAATAGATCGAACACTGAAGCTTTCTTT.

Here the CDR3 reads CASSYVLAGDEQYF. For the CDR3, the DNA is TGTGCCAGCAGTTACGTACTAGCGGGAGACGAGCAGTACTTC. This sequence joins TRBV6-6 and TRBJ2-7; TRBD2 agrees at 11 bases. Looked up from germline, CDR1 is MNHNY and CDR2 is SVGAGI (reference sequence). This CDR3 is 14 amino acids long. V lost 2 bases and J lost 5; bases outside the gene matches: 2.

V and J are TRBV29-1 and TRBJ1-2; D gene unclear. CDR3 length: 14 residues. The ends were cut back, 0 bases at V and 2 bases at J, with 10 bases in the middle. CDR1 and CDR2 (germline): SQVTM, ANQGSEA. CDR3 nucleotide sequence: TGCAGCGTTGAAGATTTAAACCTAAACTATGGCTACACCTTC. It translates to CSVEDLNLNYGYTF.

The CDR3 is CASSEAERDPRRVNTEAFF. The CDR3 region has the DNA TGTGCCAGCAGTGAAGCTGAAAGGGACCCGCGTCGGGTGAACACTGAAGCTTTCTTT. The V and J genes are TRBV6-1 and TRBJ1-1; D is possibly TRBD1 (5 bases). V was pared by 0 bases and J by 0 bases, with 20 bases between. The CDR3 runs to 19 residues. CDR1 MNHNS and CDR2 SASEGT come from the germline V gene.

The CDR3 region is CASRDFSYEQYF. The CDR3 nucleotides read TGTGCCAGCAGGGACTTCTCCTACGAGCAGTACTTC. The chain couples TRBV7-9 to TRBJ2-7, with TRBD2 as a possible D gene (5 bases). Germline CDR1 reads SEHNR; CDR2 reads FQNEAQ (reference sequence). V lost 6 bases and J lost 0, with 6 bases in between. The CDR3 sequence is 12 residues long.

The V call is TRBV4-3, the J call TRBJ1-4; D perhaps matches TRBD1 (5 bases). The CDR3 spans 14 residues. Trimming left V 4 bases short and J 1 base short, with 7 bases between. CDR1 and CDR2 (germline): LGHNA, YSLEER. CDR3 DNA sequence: TGCGCCAGCAGCCGTGGGGGAACTAATGAAAAACTGTTTTTT. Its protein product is CASSRGGTNEKLFF.

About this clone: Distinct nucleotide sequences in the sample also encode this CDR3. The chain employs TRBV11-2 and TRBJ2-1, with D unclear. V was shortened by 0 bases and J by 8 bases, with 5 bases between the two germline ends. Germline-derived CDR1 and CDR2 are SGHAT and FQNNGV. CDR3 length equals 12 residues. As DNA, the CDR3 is TGTGCCAGCAGCTTAGATCTAGATGAGCAGTTCTTC. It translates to CASSLDLDEQFF. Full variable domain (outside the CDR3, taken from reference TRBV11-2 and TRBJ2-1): EAGVAQSPRYKIIEKRQSVAFWCNPISGHATLYWYQQILGQGPKLLIQFQNNGVVDDSQLPKDRFSAERLKGVDSTLKIQPAKLEDSAVYLCASSLDLDEQFFGPGTRLTVL.

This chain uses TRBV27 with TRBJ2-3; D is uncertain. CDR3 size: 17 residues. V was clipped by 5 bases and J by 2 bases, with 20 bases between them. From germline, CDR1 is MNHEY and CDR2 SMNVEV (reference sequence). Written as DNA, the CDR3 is TGTGCCAGCAGTCCCCTGGCCCCTATGTCCCTCACAGATACGCAGTATTTT. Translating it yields CASSPLAPMSLTDTQYF.

CDR3 sequence: CASSTFGGGLNTEAFF. CDR3 bases: TGTGCCAGCAGCACCTTCGGCGGGGGACTGAACACTGAAGCTTTCTTT. The gene calls are TRBV5-6 and TRBJ1-1; maybe TRBD1 (5 bases). V dropped 4 bases and J dropped 0 bases, with 16 bases sitting between them. This CDR3 has 16 residues. Germline V CDR1 and CDR2: SGHDT, YYEEEE.

DNA of the CDR3: TGCAGCGTCGCCGCGCTTCCGCCGTACTTC. This encodes CSVAALPPYF. The V and J genes are TRBV29-1 and TRBJ2-7; D gene uncertain. The V gene's germline CDR1 is SQVTM and CDR2 ANQGSEA. Trimming removed 6 bases from V and 12 bases from J, with 15 bases in between. This CDR3 contains 10 residues.

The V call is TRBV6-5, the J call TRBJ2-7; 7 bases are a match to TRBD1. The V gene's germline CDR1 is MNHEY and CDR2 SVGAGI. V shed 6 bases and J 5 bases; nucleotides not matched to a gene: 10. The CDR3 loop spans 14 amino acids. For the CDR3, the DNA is TGTGCCAGCAGCCCAACAGGGGTCTTCCACGAGCAGTACTTC. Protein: CASSPTGVFHEQYF.

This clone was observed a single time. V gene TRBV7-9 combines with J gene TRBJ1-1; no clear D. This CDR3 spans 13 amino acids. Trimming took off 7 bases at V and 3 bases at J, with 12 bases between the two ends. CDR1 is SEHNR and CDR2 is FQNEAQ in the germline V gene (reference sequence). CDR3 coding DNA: TGTGCCAGCAACACCGTTTTACACACTGAAGCTTTCTTT. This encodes CASNTVLHTEAFF.

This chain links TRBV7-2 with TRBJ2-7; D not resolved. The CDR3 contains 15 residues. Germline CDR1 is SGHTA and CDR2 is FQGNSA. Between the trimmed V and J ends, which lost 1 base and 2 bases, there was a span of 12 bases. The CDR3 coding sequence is TGTGCCAGCAGCTTAGATCCTCTTTACCCCTACGAGCAGTACTTC. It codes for CASSLDPLYPYEQYF.

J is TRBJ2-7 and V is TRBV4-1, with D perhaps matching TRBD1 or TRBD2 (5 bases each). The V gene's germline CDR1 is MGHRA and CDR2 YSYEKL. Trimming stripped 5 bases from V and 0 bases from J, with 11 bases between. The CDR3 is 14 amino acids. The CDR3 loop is CASSFRDPSYEQYF. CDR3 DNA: TGCGCCAGCAGCTTCCGGGACCCCTCCTACGAGCAGTACTTC.

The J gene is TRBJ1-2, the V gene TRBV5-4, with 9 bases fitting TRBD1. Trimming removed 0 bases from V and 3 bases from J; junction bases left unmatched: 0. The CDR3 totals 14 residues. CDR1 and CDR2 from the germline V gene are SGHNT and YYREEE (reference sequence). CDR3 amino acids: CASSLGTGDYGYTF. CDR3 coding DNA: TGTGCCAGCAGCTTGGGGACAGGGGACTATGGCTACACCTTC.

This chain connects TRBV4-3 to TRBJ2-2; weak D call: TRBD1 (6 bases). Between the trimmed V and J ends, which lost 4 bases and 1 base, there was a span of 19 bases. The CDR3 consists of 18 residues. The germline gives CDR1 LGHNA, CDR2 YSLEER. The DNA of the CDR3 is TGCGCCAGCAGCCCAGTTCGGCAGGGGCAGAGGAACACCGGGGAGCTGTTTTTT. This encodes CASSPVRQGQRNTGELFF.

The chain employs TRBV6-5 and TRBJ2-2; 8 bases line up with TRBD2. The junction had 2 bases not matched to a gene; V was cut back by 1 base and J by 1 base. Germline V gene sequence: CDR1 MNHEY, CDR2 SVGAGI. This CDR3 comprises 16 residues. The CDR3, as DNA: TGTGCCAGCAGTTACTGGCTAGCGGGGAACACCGGGGAGCTGTTTTTT. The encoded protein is CASSYWLAGNTGELFF.

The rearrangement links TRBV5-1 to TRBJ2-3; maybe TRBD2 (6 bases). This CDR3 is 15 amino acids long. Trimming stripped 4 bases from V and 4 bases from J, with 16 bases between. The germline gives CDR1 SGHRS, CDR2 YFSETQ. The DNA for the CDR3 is TGCGCCAGCAGCCCCTGGACTACTCAGGCAGATACGCAGTATTTT. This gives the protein CASSPWTTQADTQYF.

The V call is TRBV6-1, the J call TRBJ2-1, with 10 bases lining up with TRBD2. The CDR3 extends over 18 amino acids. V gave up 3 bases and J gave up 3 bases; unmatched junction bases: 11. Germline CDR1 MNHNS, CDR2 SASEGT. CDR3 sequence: CASSDWVAGGPLYNEQFF. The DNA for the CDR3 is TGTGCCAGCAGTGATTGGGTAGCGGGGGGCCCCCTCTACAATGAGCAGTTCTTC.

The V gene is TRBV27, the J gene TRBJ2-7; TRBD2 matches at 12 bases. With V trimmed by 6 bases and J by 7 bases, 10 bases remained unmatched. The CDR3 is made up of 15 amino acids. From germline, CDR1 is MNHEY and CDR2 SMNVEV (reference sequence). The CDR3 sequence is CASSLQLAGGYEQYF. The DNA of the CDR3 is TGTGCCAGCAGCCTCCAACTAGCGGGAGGATATGAGCAGTACTTC.

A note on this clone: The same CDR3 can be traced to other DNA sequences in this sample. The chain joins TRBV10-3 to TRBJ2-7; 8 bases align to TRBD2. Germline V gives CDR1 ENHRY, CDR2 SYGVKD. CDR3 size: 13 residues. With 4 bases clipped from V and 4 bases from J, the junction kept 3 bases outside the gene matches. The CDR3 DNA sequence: TGTGCCATCAGTGGCGGGGGGCCGTACGAGCAGTACTTC. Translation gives CAISGGGPYEQYF.

In DNA, the CDR3 is TGTGCCAGCAGCCTCGACAGGGGAGAAGCTCAGCCCCAGCATTTT. This translates into CASSLDRGEAQPQHF. J is TRBJ1-5 and V is TRBV7-8; TRBD1 aligns across 8 bases. Per germline, CDR1 SGHVS and CDR2 FQNEAQ. J lost 6 bases, V lost 5 bases, and 9 bases had no gene match. The CDR3 has 15 amino acids.

The CDR3 region is CASSLAPVDYGYTF. The CDR3 nucleotides are TGTGCCAGCAGCTTGGCCCCGGTTGACTATGGCTACACCTTC. The chain joins TRBV5-4 to TRBJ1-2; D unresolved. Germline lookup yields CDR1 SGHNT and CDR2 YYREEE (reference sequence). This CDR3 comprises 14 residues. Trimming removed 0 bases from V and 3 bases from J, with 9 bases in between.

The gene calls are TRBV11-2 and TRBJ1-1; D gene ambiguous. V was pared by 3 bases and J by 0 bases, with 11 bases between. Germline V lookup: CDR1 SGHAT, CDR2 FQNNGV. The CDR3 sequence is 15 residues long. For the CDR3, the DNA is TGTGCCAGCAGCTTGTGGCCGGGAATGAACACTGAAGCTTTCTTT. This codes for CASSLWPGMNTEAFF.

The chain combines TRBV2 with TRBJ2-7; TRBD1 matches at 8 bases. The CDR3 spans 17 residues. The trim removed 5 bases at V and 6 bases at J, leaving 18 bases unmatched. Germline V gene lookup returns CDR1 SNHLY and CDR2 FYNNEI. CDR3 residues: CASSSDPGTGRWSEQYF. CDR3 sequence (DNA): TGTGCCAGCAGTTCTGACCCCGGGACAGGAAGATGGTCCGAGCAGTACTTC. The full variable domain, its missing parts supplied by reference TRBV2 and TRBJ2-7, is EPEVTQTPSHQVTQMGQEVILRCVPISNHLYFYWYRQILGQKVEFLVSFYNNEISEKSEIFDDQFSVERPDGSNFTLKIRSTKLEDSAMYFCASSSDPGTGRWSEQYFGPGTRLTVT.